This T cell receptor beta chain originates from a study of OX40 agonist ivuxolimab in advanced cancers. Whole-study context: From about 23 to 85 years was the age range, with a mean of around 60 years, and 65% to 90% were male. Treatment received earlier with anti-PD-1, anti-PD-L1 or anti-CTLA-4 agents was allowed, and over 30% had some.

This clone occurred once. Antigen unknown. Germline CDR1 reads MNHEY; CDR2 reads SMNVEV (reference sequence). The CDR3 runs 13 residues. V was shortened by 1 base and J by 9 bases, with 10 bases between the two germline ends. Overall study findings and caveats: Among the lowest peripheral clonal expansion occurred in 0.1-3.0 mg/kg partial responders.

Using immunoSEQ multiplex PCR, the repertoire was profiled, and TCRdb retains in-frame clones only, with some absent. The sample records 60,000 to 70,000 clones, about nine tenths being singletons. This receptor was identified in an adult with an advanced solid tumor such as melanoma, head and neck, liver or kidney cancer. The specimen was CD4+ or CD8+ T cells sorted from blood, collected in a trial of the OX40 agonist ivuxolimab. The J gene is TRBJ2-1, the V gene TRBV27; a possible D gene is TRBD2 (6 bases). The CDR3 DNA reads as TGTGCCAGCAGTTTATATACGGGAGCTGAGCAGTTCTTC. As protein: CASSLYTGAEQFF.